The next 31 T cell receptor beta chains were all read from a single sample in a study of OX40 agonist ivuxolimab in advanced cancers. Sequenced by immunoSEQ multiplex PCR; TCRdb stores in-frame clones only, minus some. The table lists 69,000 or so clones, approximately 92% of them singletons, with about 6% in the top ten. This specimen was CD4+ or CD8+ T cells sorted from blood, taken in a trial of the OX40 agonist ivuxolimab. All receptors derive from an adult with an advanced solid tumor such as melanoma, head and neck, liver or kidney cancer.

The V gene is TRBV30, the J gene TRBJ1-2, with TRBD1 as a possible D gene (5 bases). This CDR3 is built from 14 residues. Trimming shortened V by 1 base and J by 0 bases, and 9 bases separated the two germline ends. CDR1 GTSNPN and CDR2 SVGIG come from the germline V gene (reference sequence). Here the CDR3 reads CAWSGEGTNYGYTF. The CDR3 DNA is TGTGCCTGGAGTGGGGAGGGGACTAACTATGGCTACACCTTC.

The V call is TRBV4-2, the J call TRBJ2-3, with 10 bases identical to TRBD2. V gave up 0 bases and J gave up 3 bases; unmatched junction bases: 3. The CDR3 loop spans 16 amino acids. Germline loops: CDR1 LGHNA, CDR2 YNFKEQ. CDR3 loop: CASSQDPSGSTDTQYF. DNA of the CDR3: TGTGCCAGCAGCCAAGATCCTAGCGGGAGTACAGATACGCAGTATTTT.

A remark on this clone: Other DNA sequences in this sample translate to the same CDR3. V and J are TRBV27 and TRBJ1-2; D ambiguous. Per germline, CDR1 MNHEY and CDR2 SMNVEV (reference sequence). CDR3 length equals 13 residues. Trimming pared 2 bases from V and 2 bases from J, leaving 6 bases between. The CDR3 region is CASSLDINYGYTF. The CDR3 DNA reads TGTGCCAGCAGTTTAGACATCAACTATGGCTACACCTTC.

The chain recombines TRBV11-3 with TRBJ2-2; D perhaps matches TRBD1 (5 bases). Germline CDR1 reads SGHNT; CDR2 reads YENEEA. Trimming shortened V by 5 bases and J by 11 bases, and 12 bases separated the two germline ends. CDR3 size: 12 residues. The chain's CDR3 is CASSQTGEELFF. CDR3 bases: TGTGCCAGCAGCCAAACAGGAGAAGAGCTGTTTTTT.

This chain connects TRBV5-1 to TRBJ2-7, with D possibly being TRBD1 (5 bases). Germline values: CDR1 SGHRS, CDR2 YFSETQ. Trimming pared 2 bases from V and 0 bases from J, leaving 9 bases between. CDR3 length: 14 residues. The CDR3 DNA sequence: TGCGCCAGCAGCTTTGGGCAGGGCTCCTACGAGCAGTACTTC. It codes for CASSFGQGSYEQYF. Full variable domain (missing parts from reference TRBV5-1 and TRBJ2-7): KAGVTQTPRYLIKTRGQQVTLSCSPISGHRSVSWYQQTPGQGLQFLFEYFSETQRNKGNFPGRFSGRQFSNSRSEMNVSTLELGDSALYLCASSFGQGSYEQYFGPGTRLTVT.

The V gene is TRBV21-1, the J gene TRBJ2-5; the table's D call of TRBD1 was not tested on the DNA. TRBV21-1 is a pseudogene. This CDR3 is built from 15 residues. As DNA, the CDR3 is TGTGCCAGCAGCTCCCGGGACAGCCACCAAGAGACCCAGTACTTC. Encoded protein: CASSSRDSHQETQYF.

This sequence joins TRBV29-1 and TRBJ2-7; a possible D gene is TRBD2 (7 bases). Looked up from germline, CDR1 is SQVTM and CDR2 is ANQGSEA. V gave up 7 bases and J gave up 3 bases, with 16 bases separating them. This CDR3 has 13 amino acids. The CDR3 DNA reads TGCAGCGCAAAAGGGGGGGACAACTACGAGCAGTACTTC. It encodes CSAKGGDNYEQYF.

This chain connects TRBV13 to TRBJ1-1; D is ambiguous. Trimming pared 5 bases from V and 2 bases from J, leaving 12 bases between. The CDR3 sequence is 14 residues long. Looked up from germline, CDR1 is PRHDT and CDR2 is FYEKMQ (reference sequence). CDR3 bases: TGTGCCAGCAGCCCGATCGACCAAAACACTGAAGCTTTCTTT. The encoded protein is CASSPIDQNTEAFF.

This chain uses TRBV7-2 with TRBJ2-5; tentatively, D is TRBD2 (6 bases). The germline V gene has CDR1 SGHTA and CDR2 FQGNSA. The CDR3 spans 15 residues. The V gene lost 2 bases and the J gene lost 4 bases, with 14 bases spanning the gap. The CDR3 DNA follows: TGTGCCAGCAGCTTATTTCTCGGGGGTTCAGAGACCCAGTACTTC. Translating gives CASSLFLGGSETQYF.

The chain joins TRBV7-2 to TRBJ2-1; D is ambiguous. The CDR3 extends over 12 amino acids. Germline CDR1 SGHTA, CDR2 FQGNSA. V shed 7 bases and J shed 0 bases, with 4 bases lying between them. CDR3 region: CASTSSYNEQFF. The CDR3 coding sequence is TGTGCCAGCACCAGCTCCTACAATGAGCAGTTCTTC.

CDR3: CASTEDLGGGANEQFF. The DNA for the CDR3 is TGTGCCAGCACCGAAGATCTGGGCGGGGGGGCAAATGAGCAGTTCTTC. This chain connects TRBV4-2 to TRBJ2-1, with TRBD2 identical over 9 bases. Germline CDR1 and CDR2: LGHNA and YNFKEQ. The J segment lost 7 bases and the V segment lost 7 bases, leaving 14 bases of the junction unmatched. The CDR3 is made up of 16 amino acids.

The chain uses TRBV7-3 and TRBJ2-7; 10 bases line up with TRBD1. CDR3 length equals 14 residues. CDR1 and CDR2 from the germline V gene are SGHTA and FQGTGA. J was trimmed by 2 bases and V by 5 bases; bases with no gene match: 3. The DNA of the CDR3 is TGTGCCAGCAGCATAGGACAGGGGGCCTACGAGCAGTACTTC. Protein sequence: CASSIGQGAYEQYF.

The chain combines TRBV4-3 with TRBJ2-3; D may be TRBD2 (6 bases). CDR1 is LGHNA and CDR2 is YSLEER in the germline V gene. CDR3 length: 20 residues. V was shortened by 0 bases and J by 2 bases, with 24 bases between the two germline ends. Written as DNA, the CDR3 is TGCGCCAGCAGCCAAGAGGTAGCCAGGCTCGGCGGGACGAACACAGATACGCAGTATTTT. This codes for CASSQEVARLGGTNTDTQYF.

The genes are TRBV19 and TRBJ1-1; a possible D gene is TRBD1 (6 bases). This CDR3 has 16 residues. Trimming pared 5 bases from V and 0 bases from J, leaving 16 bases between. Germline V gene lookup returns CDR1 LNHDA and CDR2 SQIVND (reference sequence). The CDR3 sequence is CASSGRTAGLNTEAFF. As DNA, the CDR3 is TGTGCCAGTAGTGGCAGGACAGCAGGTCTGAACACTGAAGCTTTCTTT.

The chain carries TRBV19 and TRBJ1-5, with D unclear. Trimming removed 5 bases from V and 5 bases from J, with 7 bases in between. CDR3 size: 12 residues. The germline CDR1 and CDR2 sequences are LNHDA and SQIVND (reference sequence). The CDR3 DNA is TGTGCCAGTAGTTTGGGTTATCAGCCCCAGCATTTT. Residues: CASSLGYQPQHF.

V usage is TRBV9 and J usage is TRBJ2-2; the D call may be TRBD1 or TRBD2 (5 bases each). The length of the CDR3 is 15 residues. Germline CDR1 SGDLS, CDR2 YYNGEE. With 3 bases removed from V and 5 bases from J, the gap between germline ends came to 14 bases. The CDR3 reads CASSGGEWETGELFF. CDR3 coding DNA: TGTGCCAGCAGCGGAGGGGAATGGGAAACCGGGGAGCTGTTTTTT.

The chain is built from TRBV13 and TRBJ2-4, with TRBD1 matching over 9 bases. V lost 0 bases and J lost 8; bases outside the gene matches: 2. From germline, CDR1 is PRHDT and CDR2 FYEKMQ (reference sequence). CDR3 length: 14 residues. Here the CDR3 DNA reads TGTGCCAGCAGCTTAGGGACAGGGGGATACATTCAGTACTTC. This sequence encodes CASSLGTGGYIQYF.

This clone is categorized as medium-sized (0.01 to 0.1%). The sample contains more than one DNA sequence encoding this CDR3. The chain has TRBV27 and TRBJ2-5, with TRBD2 matching 9 bases. The V and J ends lost 0 bases and 2 bases, in that order; junction bases with no gene match: 1. Germline V CDR1 and CDR2: MNHEY, SMNVEV (reference sequence). The CDR3 runs 15 residues. The CDR3 coding sequence is TGTGCCAGCAGTTTATCGACTAGCGGACAAGAGACCCAGTACTTC. This codes for CASSLSTSGQETQYF.

The J gene is TRBJ2-7, the V gene TRBV27, with a possible D match to TRBD2 (5 bases). Germline V gene data show CDR1 as MNHEY and CDR2 as SMNVEV (reference sequence). This CDR3 is built from 11 residues. V lost 4 bases, J lost 6 bases, and 7 bases lay in between. This CDR3 reads CASSYGIEQYF. CDR3 nucleotides: TGTGCCAGCAGTTACGGGATCGAGCAGTACTTC.

The chain couples TRBV6-1 to TRBJ2-1; TRBD2 matches 7 bases. Germline V CDR1 and CDR2: MNHNS, SASEGT. The CDR3 has 14 residues. J lost 3 bases, V lost 3 bases, and 2 bases had no gene match. The CDR3 DNA follows: TGTGCCAGCAGTGATAGCGGGCACTACAATGAGCAGTTCTTC. Its protein product is CASSDSGHYNEQFF.

The gene calls are TRBV19 and TRBJ1-1; unclear D gene. CDR1 and CDR2 (germline): LNHDA, SQIVND (reference sequence). The ends were cut back, 4 bases at V and 4 bases at J, with 10 bases in the middle. The CDR3 is 13 residues long. The CDR3 spells CASSTPPGTEAFF. The CDR3 region has the DNA TGTGCCAGTAGTACCCCCCCAGGCACTGAAGCTTTCTTT.

The chain couples TRBV9 to TRBJ2-1, with 10 bases aligning to TRBD2. Per germline, CDR1 SGDLS and CDR2 YYNGEE. This CDR3 region has 15 residues. Germline trimming cut 3 bases from V and 2 bases from J; bases unmatched to any gene: 2. The CDR3 sequence: CASSASGRAYNEQFF. The DNA for the CDR3 is TGTGCCAGCAGCGCAAGCGGGAGGGCCTACAATGAGCAGTTCTTC.

The V gene is TRBV9, the J gene TRBJ2-7; no reliable D call. In germline, CDR1 is SGDLS, CDR2 YYNGEE. The CDR3 consists of 11 residues. V lost 4 bases and J 5 bases, leaving 7 bases between the germline ends. The CDR3, as DNA: TGTGCCAGCAGCACTGGGGACGAGCAGTACTTC. Amino acids: CASSTGDEQYF.

The chain recombines TRBV7-9 with TRBJ1-5; no clear D gene. The germline V gene encodes CDR1 SEHNR and CDR2 FQNEAQ (reference sequence). V was trimmed by 5 bases and J by 4 bases, leaving 9 bases between them. The CDR3 is 13 residues long. CDR3 loop: CASSPSPNQPQHF. The CDR3 DNA reads TGTGCCAGCAGCCCGTCCCCAAATCAGCCCCAGCATTTT.

The gene calls are TRBV11-1 and TRBJ1-1; the D gene is possibly TRBD1 (5 bases). The CDR3 contains 15 residues. Trimming removed 5 bases from V and 0 bases from J, with 13 bases in between. Germline CDR1 SGHAT, CDR2 FQDESV (reference sequence). DNA of the CDR3: TGTGCCAGCAGCCAGTGGGGACCGATGAACACTGAAGCTTTCTTT. This codes for CASSQWGPMNTEAFF.

This chain joins TRBV7-9 and TRBJ1-1, with a possible D match to TRBD1 (5 bases). V lost 5 bases to trimming and J lost 5 bases, with 15 bases between them. Germline CDR1 SEHNR, CDR2 FQNEAQ (reference sequence). CDR3 size: 14 residues. The CDR3 DNA is TGTGCCAGCAGCCCGATGGGGGGTATTACTGAAGCTTTCTTT. Residues: CASSPMGGITEAFF. Full variable domain (outside the CDR3, taken from reference TRBV7-9 and TRBJ1-1): DTGVSQNPRHKITKRGQNVTFRCDPISEHNRLYWYRQTLGQGPEFLTYFQNEAQLEKSRLLSDRFSAERPKGSFSTLEIQRTEQGDSAMYLCASSPMGGITEAFFGQGTRLTVV.

The chain carries TRBV7-6 and TRBJ2-7; tentative D call: TRBD2 (5 bases). CDR3 length equals 14 residues. The germline CDR1 and CDR2 sequences are SGHVS and FNYEAQ. Trimming stripped 5 bases from V and 1 base from J, with 12 bases between. This chain's CDR3 is CASSLIGESYEQYF. The CDR3 nucleotides read TGTGCCAGCAGCCTGATCGGGGAGTCCTACGAGCAGTACTTC.

V usage is TRBV2 and J usage is TRBJ2-7; tentative D call: TRBD2 (5 bases). V lost 8 bases and J 5 bases, leaving 19 bases between the germline ends. There are 14 residues in the CDR3. Germline loops: CDR1 SNHLY, CDR2 FYNNEI. CDR3: CASGRAGFLDEQYF. The CDR3 DNA reads TGTGCCAGCGGGCGGGCAGGCTTCCTGGACGAGCAGTACTTC. Complete variable domain (other parts from reference TRBV2 and TRBJ2-7): EPEVTQTPSHQVTQMGQEVILRCVPISNHLYFYWYRQILGQKVEFLVSFYNNEISEKSEIFDDQFSVERPDGSNFTLKIRSTKLEDSAMYFCASGRAGFLDEQYFGPGTRLTVT.

The chain uses TRBV7-2 and TRBJ2-7, with D possibly being TRBD2 (7 bases). The germline V gene has CDR1 SGHTA and CDR2 FQGNSA. The CDR3 has 15 residues. Trimming took off 5 bases at V and 4 bases at J, with 18 bases between the two ends. The CDR3 DNA reads TGTGCCAGCAGCCTCGATGGGGGGGCCGGGTACGAGCAGTACTTC. Translating it yields CASSLDGGAGYEQYF. Filled out from reference TRBV7-2 and TRBJ2-7, the complete variable domain reads GAGVSQSPSNKVTEKGKDVELRCDPISGHTALYWYRQSLGQGLEFLIYFQGNSAPDKSGLPSDRFSAERTGGSVSTLTIQRTQQEDSAVYLCASSLDGGAGYEQYFGPGTRLTVT.

This sequence joins TRBV5-4 and TRBJ2-7; TRBD2 matches 7 bases. CDR1 and CDR2 from the germline V gene are SGHNT and YYREEE (reference sequence). The J segment lost 2 bases and the V segment lost 0 bases, leaving 8 bases of the junction unmatched. The CDR3 contains 16 residues. The CDR3 spells CASSLVLGGGPYEQYF. The CDR3 DNA follows: TGTGCCAGCAGCTTGGTACTCGGCGGGGGACCCTACGAGCAGTACTTC. The variable domain in full, completed from reference TRBV5-4 and TRBJ2-7, reads ETGVTQSPTHLIKTRGQQVTLRCSSQSGHNTVSWYQQALGQGPQFIFQYYREEENGRGNFPPRFSGLQFPNYSSELNVNALELDDSALYLCASSLVLGGGPYEQYFGPGTRLTVT.

The CDR3 coding sequence is TGTGCCAGCAGTGAATGGTATATGGGACAGATCGGCACTGAAGCTTTCTTT. Residues: CASSEWYMGQIGTEAFF. The chain employs TRBV2 and TRBJ1-1, with TRBD1 identical over 7 bases. The CDR3 runs to 17 residues. V lost 2 bases, J lost 4 bases, and 13 bases stayed unmatched. Germline V gives CDR1 SNHLY, CDR2 FYNNEI.